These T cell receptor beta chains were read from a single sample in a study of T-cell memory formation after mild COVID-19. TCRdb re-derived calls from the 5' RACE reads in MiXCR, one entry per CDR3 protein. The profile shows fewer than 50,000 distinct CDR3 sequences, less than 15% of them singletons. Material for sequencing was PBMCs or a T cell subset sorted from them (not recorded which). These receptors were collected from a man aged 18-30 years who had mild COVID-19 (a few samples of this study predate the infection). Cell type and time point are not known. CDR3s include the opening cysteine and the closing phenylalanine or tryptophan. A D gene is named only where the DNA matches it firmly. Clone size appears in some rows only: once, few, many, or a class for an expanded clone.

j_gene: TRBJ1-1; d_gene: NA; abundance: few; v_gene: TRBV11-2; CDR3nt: TGTGCCAGCAGCTTAGATCGGAACACTGAAGCTTTCTTT; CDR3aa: CASSLDRNTEAFF
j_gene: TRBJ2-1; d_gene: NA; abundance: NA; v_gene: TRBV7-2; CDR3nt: TGTGCCAGCAGCACCCTCCCCACAGGGACCTCCTACAATGAGCAGTTCTTC; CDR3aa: CASSTLPTGTSYNEQFF
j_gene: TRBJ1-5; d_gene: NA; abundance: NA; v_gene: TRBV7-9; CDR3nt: TGTGCCAGCAGCTTCGACGTTCAGCCCCAGCATTTT; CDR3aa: CASSFDVQPQHF
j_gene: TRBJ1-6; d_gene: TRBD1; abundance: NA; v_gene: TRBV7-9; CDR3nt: TGTGCCAGCAGCTCGAGCGGGACAGCATATAATTCACCCCTCCACTTT; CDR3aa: CASSSSGTAYNSPLHF
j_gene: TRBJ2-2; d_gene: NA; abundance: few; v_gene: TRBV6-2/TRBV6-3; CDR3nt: TGTGCCAGCAGAGAGGGTAGGGAGGCCACCGGGGAGCTGTTTTTT; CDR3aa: CASREGREATGELFF
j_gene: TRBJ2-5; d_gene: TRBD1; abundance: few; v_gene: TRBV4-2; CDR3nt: TGTGCCAGCAGCACCGTTGGGCCAGGGGGCCAAGAGACCCAGTACTTC; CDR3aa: CASSTVGPGGQETQYF
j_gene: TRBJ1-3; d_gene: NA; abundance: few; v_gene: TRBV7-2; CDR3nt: TGTGCCAGCAGCTTTTACGGGACCTCTGGAAACACCATATATTTT; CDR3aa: CASSFYGTSGNTIYF
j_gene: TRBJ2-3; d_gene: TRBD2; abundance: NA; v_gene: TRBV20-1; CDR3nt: TGCAGTGCTAGAGGGGGGGAGGGTACGCAGTATTTT; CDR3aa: CSARGGEGTQYF
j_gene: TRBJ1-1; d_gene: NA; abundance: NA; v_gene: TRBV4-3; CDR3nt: TGCGCCAGCAGCCAAGAAACAGGGCTGAACACTGAAGCTTTCTTT; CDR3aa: CASSQETGLNTEAFF
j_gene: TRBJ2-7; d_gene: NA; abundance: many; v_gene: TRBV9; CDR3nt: TGTGCCAGCAGCGGAACCGGATGGGGGTCCGAGCAGTACTTC; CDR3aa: CASSGTGWGSEQYF
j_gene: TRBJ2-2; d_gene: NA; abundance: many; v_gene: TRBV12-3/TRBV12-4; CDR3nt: TGTGCCAGCAGACGAGCCTCGGGGCAGCTTAGGGGGGAGCTGTTTTTT; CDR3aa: CASRRASGQLRGELFF
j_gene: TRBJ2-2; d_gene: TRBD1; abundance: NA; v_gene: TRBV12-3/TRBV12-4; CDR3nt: TGTGCCAGCAGGACAGGGACCGTAAGCGAGCTGTTTTTT; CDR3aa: CASRTGTVSELFF
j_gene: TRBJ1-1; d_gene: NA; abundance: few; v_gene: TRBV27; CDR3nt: TGTGCCAGCAGCGAAAACAGGGTCACTGAAGCTTTCTTT; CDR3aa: CASSENRVTEAFF
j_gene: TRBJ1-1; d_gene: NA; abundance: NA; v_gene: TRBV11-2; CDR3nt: TGTGCCAGCAGCTTAGTCAGGCAGACTGAAGCTTTCTTT; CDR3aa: CASSLVRQTEAFF
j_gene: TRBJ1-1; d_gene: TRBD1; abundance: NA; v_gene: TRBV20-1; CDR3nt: TGCAGTGCTAAGAAACCTATTGGACAGGGGGCCACTGAAGCTTTCTTT; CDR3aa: CSAKKPIGQGATEAFF
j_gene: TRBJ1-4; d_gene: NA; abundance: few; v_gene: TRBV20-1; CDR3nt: TGCAGTGCTACCTGGGGTCAAACTAATGAAAAACTGTTTTTT; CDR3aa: CSATWGQTNEKLFF
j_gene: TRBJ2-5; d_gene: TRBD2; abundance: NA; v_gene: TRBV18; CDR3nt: TGTGCCAGCTCACCGGGACTAGCGGGTATGGAGACCCAGTACTTC; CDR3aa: CASSPGLAGMETQYF
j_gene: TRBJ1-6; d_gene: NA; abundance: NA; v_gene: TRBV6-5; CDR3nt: TGTGCCAGCAGTACCGTGCTCGAGTCACCCCTCCACTTT; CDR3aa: CASSTVLESPLHF
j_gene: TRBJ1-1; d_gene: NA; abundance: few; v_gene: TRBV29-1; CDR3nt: TGCAGCGCAGGGGTAAACACTGAAGCTTTCTTT; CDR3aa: CSAGVNTEAFF
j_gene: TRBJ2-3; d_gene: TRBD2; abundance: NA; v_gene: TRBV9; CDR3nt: TGTGCCAGCAGCGTAGGTCTAGCGGGGTTAGATACGCAGTATTTT; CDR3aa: CASSVGLAGLDTQYF
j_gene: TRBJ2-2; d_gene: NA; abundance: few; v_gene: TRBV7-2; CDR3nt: TGTGCCAGCAGGGGGGGACTGACCGGGATTGAGGAGCTGTTTTTT; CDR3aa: CASRGGLTGIEELFF
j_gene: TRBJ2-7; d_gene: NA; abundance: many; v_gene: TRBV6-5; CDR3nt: TGTGCCAGCAGTCTCGGGCCGATGGGGTCCTACGAGCAGTACTTC; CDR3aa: CASSLGPMGSYEQYF
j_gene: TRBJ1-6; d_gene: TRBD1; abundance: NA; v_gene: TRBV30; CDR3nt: TGTGCCTGGAGGAGACAGGGGCCGAGGAATTCACCCCTCCACTTT; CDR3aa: CAWRRQGPRNSPLHF
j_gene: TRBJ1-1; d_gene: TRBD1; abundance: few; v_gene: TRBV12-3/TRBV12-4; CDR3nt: TGTGCCAGCAGTTTAGTCCCGGGACAGCATGAAGCTTTCTTT; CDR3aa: CASSLVPGQHEAFF
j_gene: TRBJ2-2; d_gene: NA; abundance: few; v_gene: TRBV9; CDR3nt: TGTGCCAGCAGCGTGAGTGTTGAAGGGCAGGGGATGACCGGGGAGCTGTTTTTT; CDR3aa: CASSVSVEGQGMTGELFF
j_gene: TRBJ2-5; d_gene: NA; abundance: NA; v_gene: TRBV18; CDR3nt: TGTGCCAGCTCACCGCGGGACCTCGGAGGAGAGACCCAGTACTTC; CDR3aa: CASSPRDLGGETQYF
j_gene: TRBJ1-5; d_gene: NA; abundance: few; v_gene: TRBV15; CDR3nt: TGTGCCACCAGCAGAGACACACAGCCCCAGCATTTT; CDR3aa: CATSRDTQPQHF
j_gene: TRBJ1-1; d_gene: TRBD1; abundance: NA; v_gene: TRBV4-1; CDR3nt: TGCGCCAGCAGCCAATTGACAGGGGGCCGATTTTTGAGCAACACTGAAGCTTTCTTT; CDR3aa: CASSQLTGGRFLSNTEAFF
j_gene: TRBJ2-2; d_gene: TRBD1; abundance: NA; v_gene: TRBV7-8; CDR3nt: TGTGCCAGCAGCTTATACAGGGGGGTGAACACCGGGGAGCTGTTTTTT; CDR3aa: CASSLYRGVNTGELFF
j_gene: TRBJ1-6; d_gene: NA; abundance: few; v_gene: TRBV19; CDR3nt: TGTGCCAGTAGGCAGGTGGATAATTCACCCCTCCACTTT; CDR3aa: CASRQVDNSPLHF
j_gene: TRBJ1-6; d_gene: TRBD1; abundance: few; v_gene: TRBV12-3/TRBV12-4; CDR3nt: TGTGCCAGCAGTCTAGGGACAGGGAGGAATTCACCCCTCCACTTT; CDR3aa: CASSLGTGRNSPLHF
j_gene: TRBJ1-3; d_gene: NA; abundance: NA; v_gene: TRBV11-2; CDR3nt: TGTGCCAGCAGCTTCACCACAGCCTCTGGAAACACCATATATTTT; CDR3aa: CASSFTTASGNTIYF
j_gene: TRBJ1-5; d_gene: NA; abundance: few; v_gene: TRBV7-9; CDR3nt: TGTGCCAGCAGCTCGAGTATTTGGGGGGACTCCAATCAGCCCCAGCATTTT; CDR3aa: CASSSSIWGDSNQPQHF
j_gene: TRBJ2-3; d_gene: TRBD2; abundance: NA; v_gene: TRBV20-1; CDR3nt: TGCAGTGCTCGCTCTGAAGCGACTAGCGGGGGACCGACTAGCACAGATACGCAGTATTTT; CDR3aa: CSARSEATSGGPTSTDTQYF
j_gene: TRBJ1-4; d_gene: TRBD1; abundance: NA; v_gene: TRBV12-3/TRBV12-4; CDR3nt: TGTGCCAGCAACCGACAGGGCGGTAGTGAAAAACTGTTTTTT; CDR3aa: CASNRQGGSEKLFF
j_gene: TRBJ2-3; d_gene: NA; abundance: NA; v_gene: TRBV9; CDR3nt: TGTGCCAGCAGCGTTATGGCCACAGGTGCTAGCACAGATACGCAGTATTTT; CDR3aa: CASSVMATGASTDTQYF
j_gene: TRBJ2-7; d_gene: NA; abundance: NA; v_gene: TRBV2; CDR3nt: TGTGCCAGCAGGGGGGTCAGCGGGGAGCAGTACTTC; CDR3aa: CASRGVSGEQYF
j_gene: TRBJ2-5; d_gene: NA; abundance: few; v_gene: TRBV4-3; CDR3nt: TGCGCCAGCAGCCAAGGTTTCTTCCGGGGGGAGACCCAGTACTTC; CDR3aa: CASSQGFFRGETQYF
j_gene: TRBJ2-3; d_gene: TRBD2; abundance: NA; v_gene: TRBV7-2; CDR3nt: TGTGCCAGCAGCCGGGGACTAGCGGGATTAACAGATACGCAGTATTTT; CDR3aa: CASSRGLAGLTDTQYF
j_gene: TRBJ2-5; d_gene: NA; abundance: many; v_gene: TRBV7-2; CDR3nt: TGTGCCAGCAGCTTAGGACGATTGCCAGAGACCCAGTACTTC; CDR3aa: CASSLGRLPETQYF
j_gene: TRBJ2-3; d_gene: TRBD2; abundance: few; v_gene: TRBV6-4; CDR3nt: TGTGCCAGCAGCCGGACTAGCGGGGGGGCAGGCACAGATACGCAGTATTTT; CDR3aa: CASSRTSGGAGTDTQYF
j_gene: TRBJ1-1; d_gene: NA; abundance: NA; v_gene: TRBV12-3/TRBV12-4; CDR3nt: TGTGCCAGCAGTTTGGGAAGGGTGGACACTGAAGCTTTCTTT; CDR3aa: CASSLGRVDTEAFF
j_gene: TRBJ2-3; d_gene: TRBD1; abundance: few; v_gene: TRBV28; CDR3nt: TGTGCCAGCAGTTCTCCTCAGGGGGCCCGCACAGATACGCAGTATTTT; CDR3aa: CASSSPQGARTDTQYF
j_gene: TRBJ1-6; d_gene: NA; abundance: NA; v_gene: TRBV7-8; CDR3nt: TGTGCCAGCAGCTTAGATGAGGGTAGGACGTCACCCCTCCACTTT; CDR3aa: CASSLDEGRTSPLHF
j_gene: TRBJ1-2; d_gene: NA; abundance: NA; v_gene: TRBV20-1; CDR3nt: TGCAGTGCCCCGCCCTCGGCCGGACGTGGCTACACCTTC; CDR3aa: CSAPPSAGRGYTF
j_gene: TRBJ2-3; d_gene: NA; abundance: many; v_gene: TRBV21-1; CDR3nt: TGTGCCAGCAGCAAAGCGCTAGGACTAGCGGGGGGCCGATCGAGCACAGATACGCAGTATTTT; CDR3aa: CASSKALGLAGGRSSTDTQYF
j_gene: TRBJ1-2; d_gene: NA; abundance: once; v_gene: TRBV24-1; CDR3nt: TGTGCCACCAGTGATCCTCAGGGGAGAGGCTACACCTTC; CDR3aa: CATSDPQGRGYTF
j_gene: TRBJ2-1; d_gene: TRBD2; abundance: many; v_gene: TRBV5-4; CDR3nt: TGTGCCAGCAGCGAGACTAGCGGGGGGGAAAATGAGCAGTTCTTC; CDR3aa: CASSETSGGENEQFF
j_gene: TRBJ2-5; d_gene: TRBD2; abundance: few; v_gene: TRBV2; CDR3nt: TGTGCCAGCAAGGGTAGCGGGGGGCGATCTCAGTACTTC; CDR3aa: CASKGSGGRSQYF
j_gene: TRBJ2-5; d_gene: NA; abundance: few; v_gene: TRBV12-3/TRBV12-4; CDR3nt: TGTGCCAGCAGTTTTCATGGGGAAGAGACCCAGTACTTC; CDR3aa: CASSFHGEETQYF
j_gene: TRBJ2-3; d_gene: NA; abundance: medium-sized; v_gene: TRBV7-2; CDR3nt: TGTGCCAGCAGGGGGCCGGGAGATACGCAGTATTTT; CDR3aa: CASRGPGDTQYF
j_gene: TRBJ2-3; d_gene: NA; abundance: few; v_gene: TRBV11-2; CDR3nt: TGTGCCAGCAGCTTAGGGGGGACACGCACAGATACGCAGTATTTT; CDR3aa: CASSLGGTRTDTQYF
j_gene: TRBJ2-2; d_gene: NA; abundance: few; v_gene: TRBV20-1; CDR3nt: TGCAGTGCTAGAGCCTCGGGGGAGCTGTTTTTT; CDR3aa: CSARASGELFF
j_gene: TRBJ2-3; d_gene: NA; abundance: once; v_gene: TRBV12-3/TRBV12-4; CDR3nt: TGTGCCAGAAGGCGGCATGCAGATACGCAGTATTTT; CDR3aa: CARRRHADTQYF